This T cell receptor (beta chain) was documented in a study of shared clonotypes between healthy human individuals. The V and J ends lost 3 bases and 5 bases respectively, with 10 bases between them. This CDR3 has 13 amino acids. The germline CDR1 and CDR2 sequences are SEHNR and FQNEAQ (reference sequence). The material for each subset, its genomic DNA, was split evenly across several immunoSEQ plates. The data were produced by immunoSEQ multiplex PCR, yet TCRdb's version contains in-frame clones alone and is incomplete. Among about 700,000 clones listed, over 65% were seen once. Study outcomes and limitations: Shared clonotypes: roughly 4.7% naive CD4, around 3.7% naive CD8, 2% to 2.5% memory CD4, 0.4% memory CD8.

As concerns this clone: Its specificity is unknown.

Each donor was a Caucasian adult residing in Nashville, Tennessee. V gene TRBV7-9 combines with J gene TRBJ1-1; maybe TRBD1 (5 bases). The specimen sequenced was memory CD4+ T cells sorted from blood. Subset specified: CD45RA-negative fraction. This receptor was taken from a young woman in good health. In DNA form, the CDR3 reads TGTGCCAGCAGCTTGCAGGGTCTGACTGAAGCTTTCTTT. It codes for CASSLQGLTEAFF. Combining the CDR3 with reference TRBV7-9 and TRBJ1-1 gives the whole variable domain DTGVSQNPRHKITKRGQNVTFRCDPISEHNRLYWYRQTLGQGPEFLTYFQNEAQLEKSRLLSDRFSAERPKGSFSTLEIQRTEQGDSAMYLCASSLQGLTEAFFGQGTRLTVV.